These 7 T cell receptor beta chains came from one sample sequenced in a study of blood T cells in healthy people across ages. A second roughly 6 to 12 cycle PCR used barcoded and J-beta primers. TCRdb reanalysed the 5' RACE reads using MiXCR and keeps one entry per CDR3 protein. The sample yields approximately 1,000,000 distinct CDR3 sequences, under 55% seen once. The source material was blood. The receptors shown here come from a woman aged 55-70 years in good health.

The chain combines TRBV10-1 with TRBJ2-4; D possibly matches TRBD1 or TRBD2 (5 bases each). This CDR3 region has 13 residues. The germline V gene has CDR1 WNHNN and CDR2 SYGVQD (reference sequence). V gave up 2 bases and J gave up 13 bases, with 15 bases separating them. In nucleotides, the CDR3 is TGCGCCAGCAGTGAGAACGCAGGGAGTAAGCAGTACTTC. Translated, it gives CASSENAGSKQYF.

This clonotype appeared a few times. This chain uses TRBV12-3 or TRBV12-4 with TRBJ2-7; tentatively, D is TRBD1 (5 bases). The CDR3 loop spans 14 amino acids. Deletions cut 6 bases from V and 3 bases from J, with 15 bases between. CDR3 sequence: CASSLSRGYYEQYF. CDR3 DNA sequence: TGTGCCAGCAGCCTTAGTAGGGGTTACTACGAGCAGTACTTC.

This chain links TRBV5-1 with TRBJ2-2; D gene ambiguous. The V gene's germline CDR1 is SGHRS and CDR2 YFSETQ. Trimming pared 4 bases from V and 6 bases from J, leaving 13 bases between. The CDR3 is 14 residues long. CDR3 in DNA: TGCGCCAGCAGCCCTCCGGCTTTGTCCGGGGAGCTGTTTTTT. It codes for CASSPPALSGELFF.

Only a few counts were recorded for this clonotype. The chain uses TRBV5-1 and TRBJ1-1, with TRBD1 matching 7 bases. The germline gives CDR1 SGHRS, CDR2 YFSETQ. V shed 3 bases and J 0 bases; nucleotides not matched to a gene: 11. CDR3 size: 17 residues. CDR3 loop: CASSWGGRQGLNTEAFF. The CDR3, as DNA: TGCGCCAGCAGCTGGGGTGGGAGACAGGGCCTGAACACTGAAGCTTTCTTT.

This clonotype was seen more than once but under ten times. This chain joins TRBV15 and TRBJ2-3, with a weak D call TRBD2 (5 bases). Trimming cost V 6 bases and J 6 bases, with 10 bases left between them. Per germline, CDR1 LNHNV and CDR2 YYDKDF (reference sequence). The CDR3 is 12 amino acids. This CDR3 is CATSKRWDTQYF. CDR3 coding DNA: TGTGCCACCAGTAAGCGGTGGGATACGCAGTATTTT.

The chain joins TRBV27 to TRBJ2-7; D call uncertain. Germline lookup yields CDR1 MNHEY and CDR2 SMNVEV (reference sequence). The V and J ends lost 6 bases and 2 bases respectively, with 17 bases between them. This CDR3 region has 15 residues. CDR3 residues: CASRDARAETYEQYF. CDR3 DNA sequence: TGTGCCAGCAGAGATGCTAGGGCAGAGACCTACGAGCAGTACTTC.

The chain combines TRBV20-1 with TRBJ1-6, with 8 bases that match TRBD1. Germline lookup yields CDR1 DFQATT and CDR2 SNEGSKA (reference sequence). This CDR3 contains 16 residues. With V trimmed by 6 bases and J by 3 bases, 10 bases remained unmatched. The CDR3 nucleotides read TGCAGTGCACGACAGGGGCCTCCCCTCTATAATTCACCCCTCCACTTT. Protein sequence: CSARQGPPLYNSPLHF.